The present entry profiles one TCR beta chain with its context. The data are from a study of blood T cell repertoires in COVID-19. Study background: Sample material is recorded as cDNA or gDNA derived from T cells, B-cell-depleted T cells, or PBMCs.

Only in-frame clones appear in the TCRdb table, and some are missing; sequencing was by immunoSEQ multiplex PCR. The sample holds around 290,000 clones, approximately 90% seen once. The CDR3 sequence is 13 residues long. The germline CDR1 and CDR2 sequences are LNHDA and SQIVND (reference sequence). Deletions cut 5 bases from V and 1 base from J, with 8 bases between. This chain uses TRBV19 with TRBJ1-2; D call uncertain. Specimen: peripheral blood. This TCR was sampled from a woman aged 25-40 years with COVID-19, enrolled during active disease. The CDR3 reads CASSFNSNYGYTF. CDR3 nucleotide sequence: TGTGCCAGTAGTTTCAACAGTAACTATGGCTACACCTTC.